This T cell receptor (beta chain) was profiled in a study of identical twins (dated by TCRdb to about 2016). In the study overall: To test whether fetal clonotypes persist, the study used deep sequencing on TCR alpha and beta repertoires from monozygotic twins, unrelated adults of various ages, and cord blood. To rule out contamination, replicate twin experiments were performed at different times with different library preparation protocols.

Spanning cysteine to phenylalanine, the CDR3 consists of 15 amino acids. Only the CDR3 DNA stays, 45 bases, in frame from base 1. Trimming removed 1 base from V and 1 base from J, leaving 10 bases between the germline ends. Regarding this clonotype: Its antigen remains undetermined. Per-base quality was not reported, and no clone a single base away is much larger than it.

Every donor was a healthy Caucasian. The researchers also sequenced three unrelated adults who were not twins: a male aged 18 to 29, a male aged 50 to 60, and a female aged 50 to 60. Using Miltenyi CD45RO+ enrichment and human naive T-cell isolation kits, memory (CD45RO+) and naive T cells were isolated from PBMC. Libraries were made using 5' RACE. The instrument was an Illumina HiSeq 2000. A universal primer binding site was added through template switching, and the final cDNA carried a unique molecular identifier so that TCR cDNA molecules could be counted accurately. Specific primers in the conserved constant-segment region were used to synthesize first-strand cDNA for TCR alpha and beta chains. To control for contamination, every cDNA library carried two barcodes: a SMART-Mk sample barcode plus Illumina barcodes. Two successive PCR steps introduced TruSeq adapter sequences along with Illumina sample barcodes. TCR alpha and beta cDNA libraries were sequenced on the Illumina HiSeq platform with custom primers. Per the source publication's procedure: Raw reads were processed with MiGEC to extract unique molecular identifiers, and MiXCR was used to determine CDR3 positions. Recombination models were inferred per individual with the repgenHMM and IGoR tools using an EM algorithm. The analysis of shared clonotypes was done with the tcR package in R, with sharing normalized by the product of cloneset sizes. To study raw recombination without the effects of thymic and clonal selection, out-of-frame nonproductive sequences were analyzed. In TCRdb, the public reads were trimmed at Q25 with fastp and aligned with MiXCR, with productive beta chains retained. Rows are unified per CDR3 protein, each entry keeping the most common DNA and genes. The V and J calls and clone size are TCRdb's, not the authors'. A total of approximately 700,000 distinct CDR3 sequences appear in this sample, roughly 6% of them only once. Of the sample, approximately 2% is held by the ten largest clones.

General conclusions and limits of the study: Abundant cord blood beta clonotypes had fewer insertions, young adult naive repertoires showed a similar but weaker trend, and memory repertoires showed no such trend. Invariant T cells such as MAIT and iNKT could partly confound zero-insertion analyses, although diverse VJ usage argued against such confounding for most clonotypes. Out-of-frame TCR alpha sequences shared between twins showed an excess of low generation-probability sequences compared with coincidental sharing between unrelated individuals. Because the same donors could not be followed over many years, the conclusions depended on cross-sectional statistical analysis. In monozygotic twins, out-of-frame TCR alpha sharing was systematically underestimated by recombination models, although the models agreed with sharing between unrelated individuals. Excess twin sharing in beta out-of-frame sequences was weaker because fewer shared sequences lowered the signal-to-noise ratio.

Source material: naive T cells sorted from blood. Reading the label with the study, this specimen's cell subset or site is: cells isolated with a human naive T-cell isolation kit. This sequence was found in a man aged 18 to 35 in good health. The chain uses TRBV12-3 or TRBV12-4 and TRBJ1-1, with the D gene not confidently named. CDR3 sequence: CASSLGPGRNTEAFF. The bases read TGTGCCAGCAGTTTAGGACCCGGTAGGAACACTGAAGCTTTCTTT.